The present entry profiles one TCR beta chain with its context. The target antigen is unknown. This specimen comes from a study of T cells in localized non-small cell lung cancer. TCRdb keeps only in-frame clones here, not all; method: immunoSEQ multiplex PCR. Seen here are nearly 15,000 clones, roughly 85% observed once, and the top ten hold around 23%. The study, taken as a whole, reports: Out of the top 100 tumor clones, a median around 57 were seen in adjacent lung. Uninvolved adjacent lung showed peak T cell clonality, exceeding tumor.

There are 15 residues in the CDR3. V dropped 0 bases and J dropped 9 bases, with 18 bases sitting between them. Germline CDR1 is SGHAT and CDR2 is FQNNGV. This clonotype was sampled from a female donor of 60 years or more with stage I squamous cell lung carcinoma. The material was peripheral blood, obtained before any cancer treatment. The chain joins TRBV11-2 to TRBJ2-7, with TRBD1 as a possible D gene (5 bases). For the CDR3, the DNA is TGTGCCAGCAGCTTAGATCTCTGGGGCCGCTGGTCGCAGTACTTC. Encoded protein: CASSLDLWGRWSQYF. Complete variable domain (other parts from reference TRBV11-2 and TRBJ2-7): EAGVAQSPRYKIIEKRQSVAFWCNPISGHATLYWYQQILGQGPKLLIQFQNNGVVDDSQLPKDRFSAERLKGVDSTLKIQPAKLEDSAVYLCASSLDLWGRWSQYFGPGTRLTVT.